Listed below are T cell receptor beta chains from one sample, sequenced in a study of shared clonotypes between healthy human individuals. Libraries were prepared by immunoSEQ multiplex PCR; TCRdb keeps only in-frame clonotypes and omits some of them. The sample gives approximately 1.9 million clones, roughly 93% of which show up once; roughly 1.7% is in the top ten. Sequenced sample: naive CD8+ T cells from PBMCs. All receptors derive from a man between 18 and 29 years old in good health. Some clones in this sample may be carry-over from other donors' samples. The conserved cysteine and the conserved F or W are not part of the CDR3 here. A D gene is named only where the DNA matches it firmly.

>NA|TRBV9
ASSGVRVQGQETQY
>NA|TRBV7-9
ASSLSQLLSTDTQY
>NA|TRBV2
ASRTRGVGNTIY
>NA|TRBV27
ALYRPYQETQY
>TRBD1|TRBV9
ASSVQGGQPQH
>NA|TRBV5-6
ASSYLPDRGNTIY
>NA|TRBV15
ATSATDLAKNIQY
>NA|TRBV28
ASSSAQQFSSTDTQY
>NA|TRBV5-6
ASSSAVYNEQF
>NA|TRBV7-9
ASPPGPVGVETQY
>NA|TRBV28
ASGVTYEQY
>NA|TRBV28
ASSFAHSGNTIY
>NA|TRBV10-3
AVGGGPTADTQY
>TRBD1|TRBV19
ASSTRGANEKLF
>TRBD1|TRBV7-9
ASSTRQGVSSYNEQF
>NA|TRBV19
ASDIGGTEAF
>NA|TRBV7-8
ASSPGTSTDTQY
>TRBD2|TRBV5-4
ASSSLSGTNYEQY
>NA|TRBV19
ASSISHSNQPQH
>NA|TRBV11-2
ASPLGGGYT
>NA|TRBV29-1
SVAGGREAF
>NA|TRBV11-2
ASSLVSLEQY
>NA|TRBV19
ASSVDPLRFGYT
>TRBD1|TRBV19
ASRHGTVSNQPQH
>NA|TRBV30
AWSEWGPDDEQF
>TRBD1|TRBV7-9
ASSWDRGISSYNEQF
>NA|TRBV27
ASRMIGGGYEQY
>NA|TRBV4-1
ASSQDRSGELF
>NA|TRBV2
ASSEENRDYEQY
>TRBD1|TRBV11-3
ASSAGDSYEQY
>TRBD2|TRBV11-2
ASSLGSLAGLGTQY
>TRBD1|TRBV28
ASSFATGGFTEAF
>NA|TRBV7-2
ASSPLRESSETQY
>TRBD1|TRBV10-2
ASSEAGQGAYEQY
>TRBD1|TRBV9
ASSVATGTVYGYT
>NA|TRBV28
ASTPARVPGELF
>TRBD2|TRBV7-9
ASSLADAGVDYNEQF
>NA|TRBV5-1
ASSLVTGNEQF
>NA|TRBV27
ASSFSGGTGGTEAF
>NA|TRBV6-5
ASSYFPSYEQY
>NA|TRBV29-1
SAPLNTEAF
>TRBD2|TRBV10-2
ASRSGTSGYEQY
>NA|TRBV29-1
SAELALVDTQY
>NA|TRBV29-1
SVYSGGSYEQY